This T cell receptor (beta chain) was retrieved from a study of cytomegalovirus exposure and HLA in healthy donors. The study, taken as a whole, reports: A later analysis linked a missense variant in DCLRE1C to the trimming of TCR beta V and J genes.

V trimming: 5 bases; J trimming: 1 base; junction bases outside the gene matches: 7. CDR3 size: 15 residues. From germline, CDR1 is GTSNPN and CDR2 SVGIG (reference sequence). Points on this clone: Its antigen is currently unknown.

The PCR made use of 60 Vbeta and 13 Jbeta primers. Measured with immunoSEQ multiplex PCR; TCRdb has only the in-frame clones, and not every one. The table has around 110,000 clones, approximately 80% seen once. The sequence was obtained from a man aged 25 to 45 in good health and CMV-seropositive. The chain links TRBV30 to TRBJ2-2; 7 nucleotides line up with TRBD1. The sequenced sample was PBMCs. CDR3 nucleotide sequence: TGTGCCTGGTTGCCGGGACAGAAGAACACCGGGGAGCTGTTTTTT. Amino acid sequence: CAWLPGQKNTGELFF. The full variable domain, rest sourced from reference TRBV30 and TRBJ2-2, is SQTIHQWPATLVQPVGSPLSLECTVEGTSNPNLYWYRQAAGRGLQLLFYSVGIGQISSEVPQNLSASRPQDRQFILSSKKLLLSDSGFYLCAWLPGQKNTGELFFGEGSRLTVL.